A single sample gave rise to the 31 T cell receptor beta chains below, sequenced in a study of blood T cell repertoires in COVID-19. Profiled with immunoSEQ multiplex PCR; TCRdb holds only in-frame clones, not every one. The repertoire has some 200,000 clones, 75% to 85% of them found once; the top ten carry 5.2%. The source material was peripheral blood. Receptors originate from a woman in her sixties or seventies with COVID-19, enrolled during active disease.

In its sample, this clone is medium-sized (0.01 to 0.1%). The sample has other DNA sequences that encode this CDR3 too. V is TRBV11-3 and J is TRBJ2-7; 8 bases match TRBD1. The CDR3 spans 13 residues. Trimming at V came to 1 base and at J to 5 bases, leaving 1 base not matched to a gene. The germline V gene has CDR1 SGHNT and CDR2 YENEEA. The CDR3 region has the DNA TGTGCCAGCAGCTTAGGACAGGGGAACGAGCAGTACTTC. Protein product: CASSLGQGNEQYF.

The rearrangement uses TRBV28 and TRBJ2-7, with D perhaps TRBD2 (5 bases). The CDR3 length is 14 residues. Germline V gene sequence: CDR1 MDHEN, CDR2 SYDVKM. V lost 7 bases and J 3 bases, leaving 16 bases between the germline ends. CDR3 sequence reads: CASTPLGSYYEQYF. The CDR3 region has the DNA TGTGCCAGCACTCCCTTGGGGAGCTACTACGAGCAGTACTTC.

This clone has a single count. The identical CDR3 is also encoded by other nucleotide sequences in the sample. The V call is TRBV3-1 (or the pseudogene TRBV3-2), the J call TRBJ1-3; D perhaps matches TRBD1 (5 bases). The germline V and J ends were trimmed by 2 bases and 1 base, with 6 bases remaining between them. The germline V gene has CDR1 LGHDT and CDR2 YNNKEL (reference sequence). The length of the CDR3 is 14 residues. CDR3 sequence reads: CASSQQGSGNTIYF. CDR3 coding DNA: TGTGCCAGCAGCCAACAGGGATCTGGAAACACCATATATTTT.

V is TRBV28 and J is TRBJ1-2; tentative D call: TRBD1 (6 bases). This CDR3 has 13 amino acids. Germline values: CDR1 MDHEN, CDR2 SYDVKM. The V gene lost 6 bases and the J gene lost 8 bases, with 16 bases spanning the gap. The CDR3 bases are TGTGCCAGCAGAGTAGGACAGAGACGCGGCTACACCTTC. Its protein product is CASRVGQRRGYTF.

In regard to this clone: The same CDR3 is also encoded by other DNA sequences in this sample. The rearrangement joins TRBV7-9 to TRBJ1-1; D is unresolved. This CDR3 contains 13 residues. Germline-derived CDR1 and CDR2 are SEHNR and FQNEAQ (reference sequence). Between the trimmed V and J ends, which lost 1 base and 4 bases, there was a span of 7 bases. CDR3 sequence: CASSLGSGTEAFF. CDR3 coding DNA: TGTGCCAGCAGCTTAGGATCCGGCACTGAAGCTTTCTTT.

The rearrangement links TRBV5-6 to TRBJ2-3, with a tentative D call TRBD1 (5 bases). The length of the CDR3 is 15 residues. Deletions cut 0 bases from V and 5 bases from J, with 13 bases between. Per germline, CDR1 SGHDT and CDR2 YYEEEE. CDR3 in amino acids: CASSLEGPVVDTQYF. The CDR3 DNA is TGTGCCAGCAGCTTGGAGGGGCCGGTAGTAGATACGCAGTATTTT.

V is TRBV24-1 and J is TRBJ1-1, with 7 bases lining up with TRBD1. In germline, CDR1 is KGHDR, CDR2 SFDVKD. V shed 2 bases and J 11 bases; nucleotides not matched to a gene: 4. The CDR3 spans 12 residues. The CDR3 spells CATSDSTGVAFF. Written as DNA, the CDR3 is TGTGCCACCAGTGATTCCACAGGGGTCGCTTTCTTT.

There are a few counts of this clone. The V gene is TRBV19, the J gene TRBJ1-1; 9 bases align to TRBD1. The V segment lost 4 bases and the J segment 3 bases; nucleotides outside the gene matches: 6. CDR1 LNHDA and CDR2 SQIVND come from the germline V gene (reference sequence). CDR3 length: 15 residues. CDR3 nucleotides: TGTGCCAGTAGTACAGGGACAGGGTGGGACACTGAAGCTTTCTTT. It translates to CASSTGTGWDTEAFF.

This chain connects TRBV24-1 to TRBJ2-1; 11 nucleotides agree with TRBD2. V shed 3 bases and J 9 bases; nucleotides not matched to a gene: 6. Per germline, CDR1 KGHDR and CDR2 SFDVKD. This CDR3 comprises 15 residues. The CDR3 DNA is TGTGCCACCAGTGATGAACTAGCGGGAGTACCTGAGCAGTTCTTC. It yields the protein CATSDELAGVPEQFF.

This clone was found a few times. The rearrangement uses TRBV2 and TRBJ1-1; D perhaps matches TRBD1 (6 bases). From germline, CDR1 is SNHLY and CDR2 FYNNEI. The V end was cut by 10 bases, the J end by 1 base, with 19 bases between. The CDR3 is 15 residues long. The CDR3, as DNA: TGTGCCACCCAGTTCTTACAGGGCACGAACACTGAAGCTTTCTTT. It yields the protein CATQFLQGTNTEAFF.

This rearrangement joins TRBV11-3 to TRBJ2-2, with D uncertain. Germline V gives CDR1 SGHNT, CDR2 YENEEA. This CDR3 region has 13 residues. V was clipped by 5 bases and J by 4 bases, with 8 bases between them. The CDR3 sequence: CASSSAVTGELFF. The CDR3 DNA is TGTGCCAGCAGCAGCGCGGTCACCGGGGAGCTGTTTTTT.

This chain links TRBV5-4 with TRBJ1-2; D ambiguous. Germline-derived CDR1 and CDR2 are SGHNT and YYREEE (reference sequence). V was shortened by 0 bases and J by 5 bases, with 14 bases between the two germline ends. The CDR3 has 15 amino acids. CDR3 residues: CASSLAGISSYGYTF. CDR3 DNA sequence: TGTGCCAGCAGCTTGGCAGGCATTTCTTCATATGGCTACACCTTC.

The CDR3 region has the DNA TGCGCCAGCAGCTTGGCCCCAGGTCTTACGAACACTGAAGCTTTCTTT. Encoded protein: CASSLAPGLTNTEAFF. The V gene is TRBV5-1, the J gene TRBJ1-1, with D uncertain. In germline, CDR1 is SGHRS, CDR2 YFSETQ. V lost 0 bases and J 1 base, leaving 13 bases between the germline ends. The CDR3 is made up of 16 amino acids.

The V and J genes are TRBV25-1 and TRBJ2-3; D is undetermined. The CDR3 covers 15 residues. CDR1 is MGHDK, CDR2 SYGVNS, per germline. Trimming took off 0 bases at V and 4 bases at J, with 11 bases between the two ends. The CDR3 DNA follows: TGTGCCAGCAGTGAATATCCACGTGGGCCAGATACGCAGTATTTT. Amino acids: CASSEYPRGPDTQYF. Based on the CDR3 plus reference TRBV25-1 and TRBJ2-3, the full variable domain is EADIYQTPRYLVIGTGKKITLECSQTMGHDKMYWYQQDPGMELHLIHYSYGVNSTEKGDLSSESTVSRIRTEHFPLTLESARPSHTSQYLCASSEYPRGPDTQYFGPGTRLTVL.

V gene TRBV3-1 (or the pseudogene TRBV3-2) combines with J gene TRBJ2-1, with 13 bases lining up with TRBD2. V shed 1 base, J shed 11 bases, and the junction held 5 bases outside the gene matches. Germline CDR1 LGHDT, CDR2 YNNKEL (reference sequence). The CDR3 covers 15 residues. CDR3 bases: TGTGCCAGCAGCCAAGGCCTGGGACTAGCGGGGCAGCAGTTCTTC. Protein sequence: CASSQGLGLAGQQFF.

This rearrangement joins TRBV10-3 to TRBJ2-3, with TRBD2 matching over 7 bases. CDR3 size: 16 residues. The V and J ends lost 2 bases and 2 bases, in that order; junction bases with no gene match: 7. Germline V gene lookup returns CDR1 ENHRY and CDR2 SYGVKD. The DNA of the CDR3 is TGTGCCATCAGTGAGGGATTAGCGGGCCTCACAGATACGCAGTATTTT. Translation: CAISEGLAGLTDTQYF.

This clone was observed a few times. In nucleotides, the CDR3 is TGTGCCAGCAGTCCTCTTCCGGGACAGGGCACCTACGAGCAGTACTTC. Translating gives CASSPLPGQGTYEQYF. The V gene is TRBV7-9, the J gene TRBJ2-7, with TRBD1 identical over 9 bases. V shed 6 bases, J shed 2 bases, and the junction held 11 bases outside the gene matches. Germline values: CDR1 SEHNR, CDR2 FQNEAQ (reference sequence). The CDR3 runs 16 residues.

This sequence joins TRBV15 and TRBJ1-6; tentative D call: TRBD1 (5 bases). The CDR3 sequence is 14 residues long. Trimming removed 5 bases at V and 10 bases at J, with 15 bases between. Germline V lookup: CDR1 LNHNV, CDR2 YYDKDF (reference sequence). CDR3 sequence reads: CATSQPGMGSPLHF. The CDR3 DNA reads as TGTGCCACCAGCCAGCCAGGGATGGGATCACCCCTCCACTTT. The full variable domain, in which reference TRBV15 and TRBJ1-6 provide the parts outside the CDR3, is DAMVIQNPRYQVTQFGKPVTLSCSQTLNHNVMYWYQQKSSQAPKLLFHYYDKDFNNEADTPDNFQSRRPNTSFCFLDIRSPGLGDTAMYLCATSQPGMGSPLHFGNGTRLTVT.

The chain recombines TRBV7-9 with TRBJ1-1; 11 nucleotides line up with TRBD1. V was clipped by 5 bases and J by 6 bases; unmatched bases: 11. Germline assignment: CDR1 SEHNR and CDR2 FQNEAQ (reference sequence). The CDR3 consists of 16 residues. The CDR3 spells CASSTFRTGGISEAFF. CDR3 sequence (DNA): TGTGCCAGCAGCACATTTCGGACAGGGGGCATCTCTGAAGCTTTCTTT.

This clone came up many times. The rearrangement joins TRBV2 to TRBJ2-1, with D tentatively TRBD2 (6 bases). V lost 2 bases, J lost 8 bases, and 16 bases lay in between. The CDR3 is made up of 15 amino acids. Germline V gene lookup returns CDR1 SNHLY and CDR2 FYNNEI. The CDR3 DNA is TGTGCCAGCAGTGAAAGAAGCGGGTCTAGCTATGAGCAGTTCTTC. The encoded protein is CASSERSGSSYEQFF.

This rearrangement joins TRBV19 to TRBJ2-1; the match to TRBD2 covers 8 bases. V shed 6 bases, J shed 4 bases, and the junction held 8 bases outside the gene matches. The CDR3 is 15 amino acids. Germline V gene sequence: CDR1 LNHDA, CDR2 SQIVND (reference sequence). The CDR3 loop reads CASSDTLAGYNEQFF. For the CDR3, the DNA is TGTGCCAGTAGCGATACCTTAGCGGGGTACAATGAGCAGTTCTTC.

The rearrangement joins TRBV7-3 to TRBJ2-7; 9 nucleotides agree with TRBD1. Germline CDR1 and CDR2: SGHTA and FQGTGA. Trimming cost V 6 bases and J 4 bases; bases outside gene matches: 4. The CDR3 extends over 13 amino acids. CDR3 in amino acids: CASSTGGGYEQYF. In DNA, the CDR3 is TGTGCCAGCAGTACAGGGGGCGGTTACGAGCAGTACTTC.

The genes are TRBV20-1 and TRBJ1-5; D is undetermined. The CDR3 contains 13 residues. Germline V gene data show CDR1 as DFQATT and CDR2 as SNEGSKA (reference sequence). V gave up 3 bases and J gave up 4 bases, with 10 bases separating them. In DNA form, the CDR3 reads TGCAGTGCTAGTTCCATCGGTAATCAGCCCCAGCATTTT. Translating gives CSASSIGNQPQHF.

This clone was found a few times. CDR3 sequence: CASTWQEGLGGELFF. The CDR3 DNA sequence: TGTGCCAGCACCTGGCAAGAGGGCCTCGGCGGGGAGCTGTTTTTT. The chain joins TRBV3-1 (or the pseudogene TRBV3-2) to TRBJ2-2; weak D call: TRBD2 (5 bases). This CDR3 is 15 amino acids long. Between the trimmed V and J ends, which lost 7 bases and 7 bases, there was a span of 19 bases. Germline V gene lookup returns CDR1 LGHDT and CDR2 YNNKEL (reference sequence).

This chain joins TRBV7-2 and TRBJ1-6; D gene uncertain. The germline V and J ends were trimmed by 1 base and 0 bases, with 4 bases remaining between them. Germline V lookup: CDR1 SGHTA, CDR2 FQGNSA. This CDR3 is built from 15 residues. DNA for the CDR3: TGTGCCAGCAGCTTAGTTTACTCCTATAATTCACCCCTCCACTTT. Encoded protein: CASSLVYSYNSPLHF.

This sequence joins TRBV18 and TRBJ2-1, with TRBD2 matching over 14 bases. CDR1 is KGHSH and CDR2 is LQKENI in the germline V gene. This CDR3 contains 15 residues. After removal of 3 bases from V and 7 bases from J, the junction contained 2 bases not matched to a gene. The CDR3 coding sequence is TGTGCCAGCTCACCGACTAGCGGGAGGGCAAATGAGCAGTTCTTC. This codes for CASSPTSGRANEQFF. The full variable domain, rest sourced from reference TRBV18 and TRBJ2-1, is NAGVMQNPRHLVRRRGQEARLRCSPMKGHSHVYWYRQLPEEGLKFMVYLQKENIIDESGMPKERFSAEFPKEGPSILRIQQVVRGDSAAYFCASSPTSGRANEQFFGPGTRLTVL.

The chain is built from TRBV28 and TRBJ2-4; D unclear. The V end lost 2 bases, the J end lost 6 bases, and 5 bases lay between the germline ends. CDR3 length: 12 amino acids. Germline lookup yields CDR1 MDHEN and CDR2 SYDVKM. The CDR3 sequence: CASSLRVNIQYF. The CDR3 DNA reads as TGTGCCAGCAGTTTACGCGTAAACATTCAGTACTTC.

V is TRBV6-5 and J is TRBJ1-3; maybe TRBD1 (6 bases). V was clipped by 6 bases and J by 0 bases, with 12 bases between them. The germline CDR1 and CDR2 sequences are MNHEY and SVGAGI. The CDR3 extends over 15 amino acids. CDR3 sequence (DNA): TGTGCCAGCAGCATAAAGGACAGCTCTGGAAACACCATATATTTT. This gives the protein CASSIKDSSGNTIYF.

This clone was picked up one time. The chain is built from TRBV6-6 and TRBJ1-3; D possibly corresponds to TRBD1 (5 bases). Trimming took 4 bases from V and 0 from J, leaving 7 bases between them. This CDR3 comprises 14 residues. Germline V gene lookup returns CDR1 MNHNY and CDR2 SVGAGI (reference sequence). In DNA form, the CDR3 reads TGTGCCAGCAGTTCCCAGGGCTCTGGAAACACCATATATTTT. Translating it yields CASSSQGSGNTIYF.

The chain joins TRBV21-1 to TRBJ1-2; the D call in the table, TRBD1, was not verified against the DNA. TRBV21-1 is annotated as a pseudogene. The CDR3 spans 11 residues. CDR3 residues: CASSKTEGQLF. CDR3 in DNA: TGTGCCAGCAGCAAAACCGAGGGACAGCTCTTC.

V and J are TRBV28 and TRBJ1-5; D call uncertain. CDR1 is MDHEN and CDR2 is SYDVKM in the germline V gene. Trimming stripped 2 bases from V and 7 bases from J, with 21 bases between. The CDR3 is 17 residues long. The DNA of the CDR3 is TGTGCCAGCAGTTTAATCTTATCCCGGGGTGGGAGGCAGCCCCAGCATTTT. Translation gives CASSLILSRGGRQPQHF.